The present TCR beta chain was sequenced within a study of T cell responses to AZD1222 COVID-19 vaccine. Notes on the study in general: There were vaccine-associated CD4 TCRs across spike, dominant at 160-218 and 743-854. Clonal diversity may have been underestimated in mostly white British donors. No repertoire was sampled before or during the peak T cell response, only after it. Among spike-specific TCRs, nearly half reportedly target unmutated variant regions.

The protocol was immunoSEQ multiplex PCR, while the TCRdb copy is restricted to in-frame clones and leaves out a portion. The table includes roughly 49,000 clones, 65% to 80% detected once. As regards this clone: What it binds is not known.

The CDR3 contains 10 residues. Trimming stripped 8 bases from V and 2 bases from J, with 3 bases between. The V gene's germline CDR1 is SGHAT and CDR2 FQNNGV. This specimen was peripheral blood, taken on day 0 of AZD1222 vaccination. This TCR was recovered from an adult in good health. The gene calls are TRBV11-2 and TRBJ1-2; D gene ambiguous. CDR3 nucleotides: TGTGCCAGCGGCAACTATGGCTACACCTTC. It translates to CASGNYGYTF.